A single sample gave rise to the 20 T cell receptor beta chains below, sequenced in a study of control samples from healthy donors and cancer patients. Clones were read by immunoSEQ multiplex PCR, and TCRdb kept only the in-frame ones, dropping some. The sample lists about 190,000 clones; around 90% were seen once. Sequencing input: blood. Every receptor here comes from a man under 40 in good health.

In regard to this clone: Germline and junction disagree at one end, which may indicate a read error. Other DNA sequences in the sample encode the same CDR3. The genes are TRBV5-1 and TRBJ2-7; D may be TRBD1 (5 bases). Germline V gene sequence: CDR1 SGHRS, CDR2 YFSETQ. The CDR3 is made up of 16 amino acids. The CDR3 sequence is CASSLAPGQGTYEQYF. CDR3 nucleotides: TGCGCCAGCAGCTTGGCCCCAGGGCAGGGAACCTACGAGCAATACTTC.

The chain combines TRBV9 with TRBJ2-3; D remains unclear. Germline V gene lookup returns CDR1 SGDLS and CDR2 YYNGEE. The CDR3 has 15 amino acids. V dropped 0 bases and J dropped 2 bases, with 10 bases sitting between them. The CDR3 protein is CASSVGYSHTDTQYF. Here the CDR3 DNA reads TGTGCCAGCAGCGTAGGGTACAGTCACACAGATACGCAGTATTTT.

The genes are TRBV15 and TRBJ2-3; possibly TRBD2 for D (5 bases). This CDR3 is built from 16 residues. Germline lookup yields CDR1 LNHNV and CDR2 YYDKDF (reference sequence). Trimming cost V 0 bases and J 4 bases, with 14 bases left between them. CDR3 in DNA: TGTGCCACCAGCAGAGATACGGCTAGCCGGTCAGATACGCAGTATTTT. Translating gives CATSRDTASRSDTQYF. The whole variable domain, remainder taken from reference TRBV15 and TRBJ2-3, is DAMVIQNPRYQVTQFGKPVTLSCSQTLNHNVMYWYQQKSSQAPKLLFHYYDKDFNNEADTPDNFQSRRPNTSFCFLDIRSPGLGDTAMYLCATSRDTASRSDTQYFGPGTRLTVL.

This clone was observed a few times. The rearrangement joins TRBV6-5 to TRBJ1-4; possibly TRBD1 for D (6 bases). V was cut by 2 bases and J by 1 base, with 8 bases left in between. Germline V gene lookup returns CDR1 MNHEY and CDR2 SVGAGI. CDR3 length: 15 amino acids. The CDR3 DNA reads TGTGCCAGCAGTTACCAGGGGCAAACTAATGAAAAACTGTTTTTT. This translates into CASSYQGQTNEKLFF.

The CDR3 is CATSDSERDTGELFF. DNA of the CDR3: TGTGCCACCAGTGATTCTGAGCGGGACACCGGGGAGCTGTTTTTT. J is TRBJ2-2 and V is TRBV24-1, with D perhaps TRBD2 (6 bases). Germline V CDR1 and CDR2: KGHDR, SFDVKD. This CDR3 is built from 15 residues. With 2 bases removed from V and 3 bases from J, the gap between germline ends came to 9 bases.

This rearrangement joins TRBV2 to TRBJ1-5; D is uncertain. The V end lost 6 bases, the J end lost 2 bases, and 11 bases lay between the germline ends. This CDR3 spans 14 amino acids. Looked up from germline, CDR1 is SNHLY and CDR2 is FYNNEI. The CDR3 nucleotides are TGTGCCAGCAGAGAGTCAGAGCGCAATCAGCCCCAGCATTTT. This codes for CASRESERNQPQHF.

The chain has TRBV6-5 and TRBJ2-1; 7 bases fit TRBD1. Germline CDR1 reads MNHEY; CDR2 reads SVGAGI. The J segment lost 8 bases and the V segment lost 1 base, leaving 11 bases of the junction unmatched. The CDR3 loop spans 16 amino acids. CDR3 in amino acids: CASSYYKTGFIHEQFF. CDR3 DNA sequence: TGTGCCAGCAGTTACTATAAGACAGGGTTCATCCATGAGCAGTTCTTC.

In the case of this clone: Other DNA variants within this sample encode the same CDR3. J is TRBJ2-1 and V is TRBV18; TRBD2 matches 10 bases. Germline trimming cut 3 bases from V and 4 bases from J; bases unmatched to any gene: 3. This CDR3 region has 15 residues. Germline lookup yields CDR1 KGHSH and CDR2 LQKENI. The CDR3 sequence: CASSPLAGGYNEQFF. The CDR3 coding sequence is TGTGCCAGCTCACCCTTAGCGGGGGGTTACAATGAGCAGTTCTTC.

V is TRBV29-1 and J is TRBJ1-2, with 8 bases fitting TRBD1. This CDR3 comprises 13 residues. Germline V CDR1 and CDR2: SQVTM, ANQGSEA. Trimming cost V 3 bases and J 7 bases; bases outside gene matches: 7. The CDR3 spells CSVEADRAIGYTF. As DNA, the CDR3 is TGCAGCGTTGAGGCGGACAGGGCTATTGGCTACACCTTC. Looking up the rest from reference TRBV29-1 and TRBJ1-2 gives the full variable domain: SAVISQKPSRDICQRGTSLTIQCQVDSQVTMMFWYRQQPGQSLTLIATANQGSEATYESGFVIDKFPISRPNLTFSTLTVSNMSPEDSSIYLCSVEADRAIGYTFGSGTRLTVV.

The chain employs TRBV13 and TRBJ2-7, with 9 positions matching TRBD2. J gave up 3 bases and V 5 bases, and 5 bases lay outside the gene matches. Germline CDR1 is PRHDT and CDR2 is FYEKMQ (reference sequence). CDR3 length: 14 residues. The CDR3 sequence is CASSGRRGGYEQYF. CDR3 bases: TGTGCCAGCAGCGGCAGGCGGGGGGGCTACGAGCAGTACTTC.

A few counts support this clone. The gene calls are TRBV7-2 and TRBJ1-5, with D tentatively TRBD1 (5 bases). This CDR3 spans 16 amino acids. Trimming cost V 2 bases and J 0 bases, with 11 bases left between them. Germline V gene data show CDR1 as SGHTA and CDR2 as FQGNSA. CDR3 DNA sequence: TGTGCCAGCAGCTTAATCGGGGCCCTTAGCAATCAGCCCCAGCATTTT. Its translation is CASSLIGALSNQPQHF.

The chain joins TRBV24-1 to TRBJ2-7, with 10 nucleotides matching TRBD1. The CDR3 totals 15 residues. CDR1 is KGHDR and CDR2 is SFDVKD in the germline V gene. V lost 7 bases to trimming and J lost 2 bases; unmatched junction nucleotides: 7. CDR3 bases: TGTGCCACCAGAGACGGACAGGGGGTAACCTACGAGCAGTACTTC. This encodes CATRDGQGVTYEQYF.

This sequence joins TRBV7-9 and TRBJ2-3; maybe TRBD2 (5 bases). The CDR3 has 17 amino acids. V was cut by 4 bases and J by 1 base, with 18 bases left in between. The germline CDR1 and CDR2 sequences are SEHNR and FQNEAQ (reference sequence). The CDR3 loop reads CASSSLTTNTGTDTQYF. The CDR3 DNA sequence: TGTGCCAGCAGCTCCCTGACTACCAACACTGGCACAGATACGCAGTATTTT.

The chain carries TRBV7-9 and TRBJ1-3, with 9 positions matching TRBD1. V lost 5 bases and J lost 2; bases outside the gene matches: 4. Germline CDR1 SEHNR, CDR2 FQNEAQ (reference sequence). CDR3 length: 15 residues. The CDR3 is CASSTRTGAGNTIYF. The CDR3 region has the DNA TGTGCCAGCAGCACGAGGACAGGGGCTGGAAACACCATATATTTT.

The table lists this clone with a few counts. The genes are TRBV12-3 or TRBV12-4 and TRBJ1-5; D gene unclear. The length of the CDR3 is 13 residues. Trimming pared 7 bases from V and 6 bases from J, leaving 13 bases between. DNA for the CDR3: TGTGCCAGCACCTTAAACGAAGGTCAGCCCCAGCATTTT. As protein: CASTLNEGQPQHF.

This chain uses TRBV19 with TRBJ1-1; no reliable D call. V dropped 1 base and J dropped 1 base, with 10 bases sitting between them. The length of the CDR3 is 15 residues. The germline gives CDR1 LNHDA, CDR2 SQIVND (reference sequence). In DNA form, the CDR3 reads TGTGCCAGTAGTATAGGGGGTACGGGGAACACTGAAGCTTTCTTT. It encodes CASSIGGTGNTEAFF.

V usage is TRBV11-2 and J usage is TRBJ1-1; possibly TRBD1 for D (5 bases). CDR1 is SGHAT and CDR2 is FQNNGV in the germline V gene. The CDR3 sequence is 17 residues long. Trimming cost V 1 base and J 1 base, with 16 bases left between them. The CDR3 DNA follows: TGTGCCAGCAGCTTAGGGAAAGTTACCGGGGGGAACACTGAAGCTTTCTTT. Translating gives CASSLGKVTGGNTEAFF. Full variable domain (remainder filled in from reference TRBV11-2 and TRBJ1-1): EAGVAQSPRYKIIEKRQSVAFWCNPISGHATLYWYQQILGQGPKLLIQFQNNGVVDDSQLPKDRFSAERLKGVDSTLKIQPAKLEDSAVYLCASSLGKVTGGNTEAFFGQGTRLTVV.

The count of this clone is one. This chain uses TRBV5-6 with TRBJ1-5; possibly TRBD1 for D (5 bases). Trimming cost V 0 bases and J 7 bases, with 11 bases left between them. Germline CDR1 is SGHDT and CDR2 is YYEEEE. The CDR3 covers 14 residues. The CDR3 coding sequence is TGTGCCAGCAGCTTGGAAAGGGGCCGACAGCCCCAGCATTTT. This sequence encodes CASSLERGRQPQHF. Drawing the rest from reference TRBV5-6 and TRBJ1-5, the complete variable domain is DAGVTQSPTHLIKTRGQQVTLRCSPKSGHDTVSWYQQALGQGPQFIFQYYEEEERQRGNFPDRFSGHQFPNYSSELNVNALLLGDSALYLCASSLERGRQPQHFGDGTRLSIL.

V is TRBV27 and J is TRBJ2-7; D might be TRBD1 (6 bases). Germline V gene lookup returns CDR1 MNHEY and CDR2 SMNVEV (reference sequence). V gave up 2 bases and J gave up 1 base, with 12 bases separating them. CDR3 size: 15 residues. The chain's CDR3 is CASSLRQVASYEQYF. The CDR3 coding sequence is TGTGCCAGCAGTTTAAGACAGGTAGCTTCCTACGAGCAGTACTTC.

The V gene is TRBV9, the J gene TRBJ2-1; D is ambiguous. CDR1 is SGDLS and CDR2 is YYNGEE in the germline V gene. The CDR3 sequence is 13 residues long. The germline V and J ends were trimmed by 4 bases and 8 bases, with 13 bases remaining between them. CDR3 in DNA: TGTGCCAGCAGCCCTCCGGGCGAGGATGAGCAGTTCTTC. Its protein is CASSPPGEDEQFF. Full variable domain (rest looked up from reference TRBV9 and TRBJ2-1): DSGVTQTPKHLITATGQRVTLRCSPRSGDLSVYWYQQSLDQGLQFLIQYYNGEERAKGNILERFSAQQFPDLHSELNLSSLELGDSALYFCASSPPGEDEQFFGPGTRLTVL.